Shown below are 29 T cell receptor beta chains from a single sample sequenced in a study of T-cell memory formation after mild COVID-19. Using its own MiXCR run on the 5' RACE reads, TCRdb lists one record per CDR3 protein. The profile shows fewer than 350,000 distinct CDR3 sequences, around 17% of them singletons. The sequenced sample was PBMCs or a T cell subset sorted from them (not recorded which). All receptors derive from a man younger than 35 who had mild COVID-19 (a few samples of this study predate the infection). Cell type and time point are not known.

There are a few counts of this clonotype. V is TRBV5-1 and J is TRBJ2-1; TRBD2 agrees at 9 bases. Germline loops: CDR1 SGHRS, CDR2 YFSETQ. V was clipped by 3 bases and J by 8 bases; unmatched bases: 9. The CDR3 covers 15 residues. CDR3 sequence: CASSWRAGGFDEQFF. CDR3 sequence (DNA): TGCGCCAGCAGCTGGAGAGCGGGGGGCTTCGATGAGCAGTTCTTC.

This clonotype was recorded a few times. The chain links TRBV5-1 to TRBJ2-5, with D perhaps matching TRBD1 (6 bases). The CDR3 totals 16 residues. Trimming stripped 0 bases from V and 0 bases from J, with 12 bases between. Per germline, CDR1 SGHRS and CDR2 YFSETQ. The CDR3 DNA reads TGCGCCAGCAGCTTGGCCGGACAGTCAGACCAAGAGACCCAGTACTTC. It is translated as CASSLAGQSDQETQYF.

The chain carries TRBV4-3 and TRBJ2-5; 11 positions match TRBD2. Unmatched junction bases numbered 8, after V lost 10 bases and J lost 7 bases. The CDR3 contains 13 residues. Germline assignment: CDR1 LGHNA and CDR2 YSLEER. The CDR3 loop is CATAELAGGTQYF. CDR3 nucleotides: TGCGCCACCGCTGAGCTAGCGGGGGGGACCCAGTACTTC.

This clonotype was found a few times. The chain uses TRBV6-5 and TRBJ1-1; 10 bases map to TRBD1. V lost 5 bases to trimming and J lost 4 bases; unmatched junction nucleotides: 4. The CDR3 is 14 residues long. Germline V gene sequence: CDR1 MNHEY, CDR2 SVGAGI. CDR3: CASSAGTGATEAFF. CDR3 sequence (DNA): TGTGCCAGCAGTGCCGGGACAGGGGCCACTGAAGCTTTCTTT.

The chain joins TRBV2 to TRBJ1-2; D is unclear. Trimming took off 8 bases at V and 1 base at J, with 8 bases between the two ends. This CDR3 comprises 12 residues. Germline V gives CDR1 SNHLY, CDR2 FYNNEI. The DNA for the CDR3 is TGTGCCAGCGGGGAAAATAACTATGGCTACACCTTC. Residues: CASGENNYGYTF. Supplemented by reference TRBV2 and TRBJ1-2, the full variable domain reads EPEVTQTPSHQVTQMGQEVILRCVPISNHLYFYWYRQILGQKVEFLVSFYNNEISEKSEIFDDQFSVERPDGSNFTLKIRSTKLEDSAMYFCASGENNYGYTFGSGTRLTVV.

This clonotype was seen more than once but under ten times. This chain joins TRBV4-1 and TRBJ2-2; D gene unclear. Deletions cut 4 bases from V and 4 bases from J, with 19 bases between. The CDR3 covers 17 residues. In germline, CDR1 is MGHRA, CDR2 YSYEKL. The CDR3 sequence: CASSLLVGGPGTGELFF. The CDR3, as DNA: TGCGCCAGCAGCCTCCTGGTGGGCGGACCAGGCACCGGGGAGCTGTTTTTT.

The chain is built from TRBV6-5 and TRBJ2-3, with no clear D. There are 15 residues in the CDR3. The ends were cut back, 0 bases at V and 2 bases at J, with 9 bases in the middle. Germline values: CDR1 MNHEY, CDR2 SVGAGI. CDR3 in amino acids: CASSYSLFVTDTQYF. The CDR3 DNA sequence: TGTGCCAGCAGTTACTCCCTATTTGTCACAGATACGCAGTATTTT.

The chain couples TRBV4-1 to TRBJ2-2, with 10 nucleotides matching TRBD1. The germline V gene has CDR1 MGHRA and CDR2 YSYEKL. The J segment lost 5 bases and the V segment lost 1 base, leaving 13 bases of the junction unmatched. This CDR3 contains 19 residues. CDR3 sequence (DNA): TGCGCCAGCAGCCAAGGTGATCCGGGGACAGGGGATGGTACCGGGGAGCTGTTTTTT. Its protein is CASSQGDPGTGDGTGELFF.

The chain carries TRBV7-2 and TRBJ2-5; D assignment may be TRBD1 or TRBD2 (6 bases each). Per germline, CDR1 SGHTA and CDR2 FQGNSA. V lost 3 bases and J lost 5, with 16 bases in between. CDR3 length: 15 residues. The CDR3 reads CASSLGGVDRETQYF. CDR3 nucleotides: TGTGCCAGCAGCTTGGGCGGGGTTGACAGGGAGACCCAGTACTTC.

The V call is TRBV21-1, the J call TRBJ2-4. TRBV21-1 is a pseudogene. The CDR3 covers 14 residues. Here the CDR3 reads CASSRSLAKNIQYF. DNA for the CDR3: TGTGCCAGCAGCAGATCCCTAGCCAAAAACATTCAGTACTTC.

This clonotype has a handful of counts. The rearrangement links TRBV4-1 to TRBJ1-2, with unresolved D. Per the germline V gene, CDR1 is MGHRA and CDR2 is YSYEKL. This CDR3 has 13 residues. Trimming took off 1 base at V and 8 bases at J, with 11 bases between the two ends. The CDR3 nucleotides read TGCGCCAGCAGCCAAGGAGGGTGGAAGGGCTACACCTTC. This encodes CASSQGGWKGYTF.

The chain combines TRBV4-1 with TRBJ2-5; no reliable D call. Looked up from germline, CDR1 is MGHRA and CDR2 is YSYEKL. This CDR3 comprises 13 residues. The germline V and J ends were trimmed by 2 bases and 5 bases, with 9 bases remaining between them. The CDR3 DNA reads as TGCGCCAGCAGCCAAATTGGCGTTGAGACCCAGTACTTC. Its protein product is CASSQIGVETQYF.

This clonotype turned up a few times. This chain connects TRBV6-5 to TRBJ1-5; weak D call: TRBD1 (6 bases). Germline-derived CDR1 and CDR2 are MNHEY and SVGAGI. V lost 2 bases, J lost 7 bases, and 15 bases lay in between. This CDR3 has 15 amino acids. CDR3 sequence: CASSYNREANQPQHF. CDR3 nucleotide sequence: TGTGCCAGCAGTTACAACAGGGAGGCGAACCAGCCCCAGCATTTT.

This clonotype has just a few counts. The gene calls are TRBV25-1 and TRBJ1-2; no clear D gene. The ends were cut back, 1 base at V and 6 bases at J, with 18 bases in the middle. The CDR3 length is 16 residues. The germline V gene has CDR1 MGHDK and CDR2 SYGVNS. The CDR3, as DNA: TGTGCCAGCAGTGAATCCGGTCTGCCCCCACCAAATGGCTACACCTTC. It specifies CASSESGLPPPNGYTF.

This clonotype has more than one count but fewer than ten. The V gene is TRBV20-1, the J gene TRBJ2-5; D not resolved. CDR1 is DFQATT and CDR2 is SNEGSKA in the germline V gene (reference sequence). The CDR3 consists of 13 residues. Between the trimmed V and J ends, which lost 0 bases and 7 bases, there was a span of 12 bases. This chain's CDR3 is CSARDRTGGTQYF. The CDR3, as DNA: TGCAGTGCTAGAGACCGGACCGGCGGGACCCAGTACTTC.

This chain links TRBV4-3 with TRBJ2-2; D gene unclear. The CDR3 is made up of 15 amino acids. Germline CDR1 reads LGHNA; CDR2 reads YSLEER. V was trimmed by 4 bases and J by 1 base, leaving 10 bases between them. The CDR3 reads CASSRAAQNTGELFF. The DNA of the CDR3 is TGCGCCAGCAGCCGGGCTGCCCAGAACACCGGGGAGCTGTTTTTT.

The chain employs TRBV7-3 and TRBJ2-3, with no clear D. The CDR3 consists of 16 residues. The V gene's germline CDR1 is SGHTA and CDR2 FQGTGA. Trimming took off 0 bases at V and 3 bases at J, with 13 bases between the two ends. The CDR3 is CASSLTRTLGTDTQYF. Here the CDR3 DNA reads TGTGCCAGCAGCTTAACAAGGACCCTGGGTACAGATACGCAGTATTTT.

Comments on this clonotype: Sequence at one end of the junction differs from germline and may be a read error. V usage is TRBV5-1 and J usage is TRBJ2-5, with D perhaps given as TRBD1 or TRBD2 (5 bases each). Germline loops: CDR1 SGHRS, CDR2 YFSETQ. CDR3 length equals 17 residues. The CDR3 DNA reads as TGCGCCAGCAGCTTCACCGCCGGGGCCGGAGGACAAGAGACCAAGTACTTC. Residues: CASSFTAGAGGQETKYF.

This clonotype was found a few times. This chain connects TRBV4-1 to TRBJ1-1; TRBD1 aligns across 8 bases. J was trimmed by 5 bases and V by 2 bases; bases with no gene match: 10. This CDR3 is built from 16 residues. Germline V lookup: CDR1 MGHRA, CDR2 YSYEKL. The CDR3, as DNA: TGCGCCAGCAGCCAATGGGTTACAGGGGGGTGGACTGAAGCTTTCTTT. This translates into CASSQWVTGGWTEAFF.

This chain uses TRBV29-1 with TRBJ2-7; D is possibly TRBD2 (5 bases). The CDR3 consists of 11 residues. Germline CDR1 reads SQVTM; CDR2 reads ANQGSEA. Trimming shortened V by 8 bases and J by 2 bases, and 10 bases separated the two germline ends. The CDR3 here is CSPPRAYEQYV. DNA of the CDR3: TGCAGCCCCCCGAGGGCCTACGAGCAGTACGTC.

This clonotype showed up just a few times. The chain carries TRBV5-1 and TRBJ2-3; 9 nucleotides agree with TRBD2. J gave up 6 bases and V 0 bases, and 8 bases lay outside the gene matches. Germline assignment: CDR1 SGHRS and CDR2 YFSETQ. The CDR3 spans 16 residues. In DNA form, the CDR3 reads TGCGCCAGCAGCTTGGCCGTAGCGGGGGCCCCGGATACGCAGTATTTT. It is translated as CASSLAVAGAPDTQYF. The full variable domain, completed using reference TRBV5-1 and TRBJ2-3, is KAGVTQTPRYLIKTRGQQVTLSCSPISGHRSVSWYQQTPGQGLQFLFEYFSETQRNKGNFPGRFSGRQFSNSRSEMNVSTLELGDSALYLCASSLAVAGAPDTQYFGPGTRLTVL.

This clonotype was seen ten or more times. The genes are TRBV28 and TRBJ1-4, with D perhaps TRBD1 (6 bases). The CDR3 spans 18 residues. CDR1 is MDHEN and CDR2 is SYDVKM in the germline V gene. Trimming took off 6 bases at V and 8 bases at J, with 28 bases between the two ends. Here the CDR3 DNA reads TGTGCCAGCAGCCCATTTGGCACAGGGCGGGGACGTGGGGAAAAACTGTTTTTT. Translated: CASSPFGTGRGRGEKLFF.

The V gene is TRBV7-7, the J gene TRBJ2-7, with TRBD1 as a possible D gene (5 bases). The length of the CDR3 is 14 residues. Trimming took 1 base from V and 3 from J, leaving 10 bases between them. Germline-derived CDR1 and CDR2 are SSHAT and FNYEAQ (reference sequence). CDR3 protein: CASSLGEGVYEQYF. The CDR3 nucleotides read TGTGCCAGCAGCTTAGGAGAAGGGGTCTACGAGCAGTACTTC.

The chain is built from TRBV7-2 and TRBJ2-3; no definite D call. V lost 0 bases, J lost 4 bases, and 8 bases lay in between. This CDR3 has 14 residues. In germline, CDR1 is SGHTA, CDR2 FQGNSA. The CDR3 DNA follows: TGTGCCAGCAGCTTAGCAGGGATACCAGATACGCAGTATTTT. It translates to CASSLAGIPDTQYF.

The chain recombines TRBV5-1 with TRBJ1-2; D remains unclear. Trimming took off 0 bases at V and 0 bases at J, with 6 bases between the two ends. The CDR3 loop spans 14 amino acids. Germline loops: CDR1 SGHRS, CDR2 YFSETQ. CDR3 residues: CASSLDSTNYGYTF. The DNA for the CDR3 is TGCGCCAGCAGCTTGGACAGTACTAACTATGGCTACACCTTC.

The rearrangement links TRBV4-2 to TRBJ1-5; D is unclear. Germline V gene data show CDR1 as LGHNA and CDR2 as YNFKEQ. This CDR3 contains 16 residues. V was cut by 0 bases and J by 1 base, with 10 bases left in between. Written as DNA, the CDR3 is TGTGCCAGCAGCCAAGATTCGGTACGGAGCAATCAGCCCCAGCATTTT. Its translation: CASSQDSVRSNQPQHF.

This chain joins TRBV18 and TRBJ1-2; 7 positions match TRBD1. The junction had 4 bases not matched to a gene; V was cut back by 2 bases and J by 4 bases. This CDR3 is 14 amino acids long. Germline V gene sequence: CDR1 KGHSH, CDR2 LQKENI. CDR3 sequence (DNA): TGTGCCAGCTCACCAGGGACAGACGGCTATGGCTACACCTTC. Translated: CASSPGTDGYGYTF.

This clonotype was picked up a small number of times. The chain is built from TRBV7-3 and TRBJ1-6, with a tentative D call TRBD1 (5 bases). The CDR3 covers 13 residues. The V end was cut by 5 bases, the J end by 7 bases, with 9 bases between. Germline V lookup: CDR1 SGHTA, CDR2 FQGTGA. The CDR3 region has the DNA TGTGCCAGCAGCCCGACAGCAAATTCACCCCTCCACTTT. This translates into CASSPTANSPLHF.

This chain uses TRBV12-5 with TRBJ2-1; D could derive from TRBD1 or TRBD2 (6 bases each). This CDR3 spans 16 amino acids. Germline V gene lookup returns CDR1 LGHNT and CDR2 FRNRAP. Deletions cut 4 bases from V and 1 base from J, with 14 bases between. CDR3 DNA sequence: TGTGCTAGTGGTTCCTTTCAGGGGAGGTCCTACAATGAGCAGTTCTTC. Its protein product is CASGSFQGRSYNEQFF. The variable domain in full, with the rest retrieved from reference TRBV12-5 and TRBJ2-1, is DARVTQTPRHKVTEMGQEVTMRCQPILGHNTVFWYRQTMMQGLELLAYFRNRAPLDDSGMPKDRFSAEMPDATLATLKIQPSEPRDSAVYFCASGSFQGRSYNEQFFGPGTRLTVL.